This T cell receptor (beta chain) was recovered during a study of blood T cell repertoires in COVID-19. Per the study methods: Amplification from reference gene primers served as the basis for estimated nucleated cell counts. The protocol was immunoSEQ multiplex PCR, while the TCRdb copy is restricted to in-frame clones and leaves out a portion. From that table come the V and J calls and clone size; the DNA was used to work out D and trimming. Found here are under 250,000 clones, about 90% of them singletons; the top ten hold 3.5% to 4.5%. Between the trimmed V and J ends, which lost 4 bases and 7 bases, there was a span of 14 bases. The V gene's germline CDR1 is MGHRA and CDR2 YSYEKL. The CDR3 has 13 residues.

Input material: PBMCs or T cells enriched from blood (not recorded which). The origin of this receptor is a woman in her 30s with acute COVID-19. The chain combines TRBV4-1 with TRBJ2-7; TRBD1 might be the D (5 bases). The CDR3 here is CASSLGPPGEQYF. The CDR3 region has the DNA TGCGCCAGCAGCCTGGGGCCACCAGGTGAGCAGTACTTC.